Listed below are T cell receptor beta chains from one sample, sequenced in a study of blood T cell repertoires in COVID-19. Profiled with immunoSEQ multiplex PCR; TCRdb holds only in-frame clones, not every one. The table has approximately 350,000 clones, 85% to 90% seen once. Sequencing used peripheral blood. The receptor set was obtained from a woman aged 45 to 65 with COVID-19, enrolled during active disease. Each CDR3 is given with its conserved first and last residue. The order of the fields is J gene, D gene, clone size, V gene, CDR3 protein, CDR3 DNA. The D gene is left open where the match is weak. Clone size is stated in some rows and not others, as once, few, many or a class when expanded.

j_gene: TRBJ2-3
d_gene: -
abundance: -
v_gene: TRBV11-2
CDR3aa: CASSSRDDTDTQYF
CDR3nt: TGTGCCAGCAGCAGCAGGGATGACACAGATACGCAGTATTTT

j_gene: TRBJ2-7
d_gene: TRBD2
abundance: -
v_gene: TRBV4-1
CDR3aa: CASSQYRAGGPGEQYF
CDR3nt: TGCGCCAGCAGCCAATATCGGGCGGGAGGGCCGGGTGAGCAGTACTTC

j_gene: TRBJ2-7
d_gene: TRBD2
abundance: -
v_gene: TRBV7-6
CDR3aa: CASSSTSGRAYEQYF
CDR3nt: TGTGCCAGCAGCAGTACTAGCGGGAGGGCCTACGAGCAGTACTTC

j_gene: TRBJ1-4
d_gene: -
abundance: -
v_gene: TRBV18
CDR3aa: CASSPLGGVGEKLFF
CDR3nt: TGTGCCAGCTCACCCCTAGGGGGGGTTGGGGAAAAACTGTTTTTT

j_gene: TRBJ1-1
d_gene: TRBD1
abundance: -
v_gene: TRBV18
CDR3aa: CASSPNNRGEAFF
CDR3nt: TGTGCCAGCTCACCAAATAACAGGGGTGAAGCTTTCTTT

j_gene: TRBJ1-2
d_gene: TRBD1
abundance: -
v_gene: TRBV6-6
CDR3aa: CASSYPTGGDGYTF
CDR3nt: TGTGCCAGCAGTTACCCCACAGGGGGCGATGGCTACACCTTC

j_gene: TRBJ2-5
d_gene: TRBD1
abundance: -
v_gene: TRBV5-1
CDR3aa: CASSSGWGQLGETQYF
CDR3nt: TGCGCCAGCAGCTCAGGCTGGGGACAGCTTGGGGAGACCCAGTACTTC

j_gene: TRBJ2-1
d_gene: -
abundance: -
v_gene: TRBV5-1
CDR3aa: CASSLETTAREQFF
CDR3nt: TGCGCCAGCAGCTTGGAGACTACAGCGCGTGAGCAGTTCTTC

j_gene: TRBJ2-7
d_gene: -
abundance: -
v_gene: TRBV5-4
CDR3aa: CASSFRAGGGEQYF
CDR3nt: TGTGCCAGCAGCTTTCGGGCAGGGGGAGGCGAGCAGTACTTC

j_gene: TRBJ1-1
d_gene: TRBD1
abundance: -
v_gene: TRBV5-8
CDR3aa: CASSRRQTGGTEAFF
CDR3nt: TGTGCCAGCAGCCGCCGCCAGACAGGGGGCACTGAAGCTTTCTTT

j_gene: TRBJ2-1
d_gene: TRBD2
abundance: -
v_gene: TRBV6-5
CDR3aa: CASSSWTSGYNEQFF
CDR3nt: TGTGCCAGCAGTTCCTGGACTAGCGGCTACAATGAGCAGTTCTTC

j_gene: TRBJ1-4
d_gene: TRBD1
abundance: -
v_gene: TRBV7-6
CDR3aa: CASSSGTDYNEKLFF
CDR3nt: TGTGCCAGCAGCTCCGGGACAGACTACAATGAAAAACTGTTTTTT

j_gene: TRBJ1-1
d_gene: -
abundance: few
v_gene: TRBV19
CDR3aa: CASSPQGMNTEAFF
CDR3nt: TGTGCCAGTAGTCCACAGGGTATGAACACTGAAGCTTTCTTT

j_gene: TRBJ2-7
d_gene: TRBD2
abundance: -
v_gene: TRBV3-1/TRBV3-2
CDR3aa: CASSQRTSYPYEQYF
CDR3nt: TGTGCCAGCAGCCAAAGGACTAGTTATCCCTACGAGCAGTACTTC

j_gene: TRBJ1-5
d_gene: -
abundance: -
v_gene: TRBV19
CDR3aa: CASSIPIGRLSNQPQHF
CDR3nt: TGTGCCAGTAGTATCCCGATTGGCAGGCTTAGCAATCAGCCCCAGCATTTT

j_gene: TRBJ2-5
d_gene: -
abundance: -
v_gene: TRBV25-1
CDR3aa: CASSEWARTATQYF
CDR3nt: TGTGCCAGCAGTGAATGGGCCAGGACAGCGACCCAGTACTTC

j_gene: TRBJ2-1
d_gene: TRBD1
abundance: -
v_gene: TRBV5-4
CDR3aa: CASSLGDRGYNEQFF
CDR3nt: TGTGCCAGCAGCTTGGGGGACAGGGGCTACAATGAGCAGTTCTTC

j_gene: TRBJ2-7
d_gene: -
abundance: -
v_gene: TRBV4-1
CDR3aa: CASSQETGTYYEQYF
CDR3nt: TGCGCCAGCAGCCAAGAGACCGGGACATACTACGAGCAGTACTTC

j_gene: TRBJ2-7
d_gene: -
abundance: -
v_gene: TRBV2
CDR3aa: CASMVGHQPYEQYF
CDR3nt: TGTGCCAGCATGGTGGGACACCAGCCTTACGAGCAGTACTTC

j_gene: TRBJ1-6
d_gene: TRBD1
abundance: few
v_gene: TRBV4-2
CDR3aa: CASSQDRRGNSPLHF
CDR3nt: TGTGCCAGCAGCCAGGACAGGAGGGGTAATTCACCCCTCCACTTT

j_gene: TRBJ2-5
d_gene: -
abundance: -
v_gene: TRBV11-3
CDR3aa: CASSSVRGKETQYF
CDR3nt: TGTGCCAGCAGCTCGGTGCGGGGAAAAGAGACCCAGTACTTC

j_gene: TRBJ2-7
d_gene: -
abundance: -
v_gene: TRBV30
CDR3aa: CAWSDRDYEQYF
CDR3nt: TGTGCCTGGAGTGACAGGGACTACGAGCAGTACTTC

j_gene: TRBJ2-5
d_gene: TRBD1
abundance: -
v_gene: TRBV3-1/TRBV3-2
CDR3aa: CASSTNPGVTGEETQYF
CDR3nt: TGTGCCAGCAGTACAAACCCGGGGGTGACAGGGGAGGAGACCCAGTACTTC

j_gene: TRBJ1-2
d_gene: TRBD1
abundance: -
v_gene: TRBV5-1
CDR3aa: CASSLNRTGKNYGYTF
CDR3nt: TGCGCCAGCAGCTTGAATAGGACAGGGAAGAACTATGGCTACACCTTC

j_gene: TRBJ2-5
d_gene: TRBD1
abundance: -
v_gene: TRBV14
CDR3aa: CASSQDRARETQYF
CDR3nt: TGTGCCAGCAGCCAGGACAGGGCCAGGGAGACCCAGTACTTC

j_gene: TRBJ2-2
d_gene: TRBD2
abundance: -
v_gene: TRBV5-4
CDR3aa: CASSLGGSGRRNTGELFF
CDR3nt: TGTGCCAGCAGCTTGGGTGGCTCCGGGAGGCGGAACACCGGGGAGCTGTTTTTT

j_gene: TRBJ1-2
d_gene: -
abundance: -
v_gene: TRBV5-1
CDR3aa: CASSFTPTDDYYGYTF
CDR3nt: TGCGCCAGCAGCTTTACGCCGACAGACGACTACTATGGCTACACCTTC

j_gene: TRBJ1-1
d_gene: -
abundance: -
v_gene: TRBV19
CDR3aa: CASSINSYPGVNTEAFF
CDR3nt: TGTGCCAGTAGTATAAACTCGTACCCGGGAGTAAACACTGAAGCTTTCTTT

j_gene: TRBJ1-3
d_gene: -
abundance: few
v_gene: TRBV3-1/TRBV3-2
CDR3aa: CASSQGPRDSNTIYF
CDR3nt: TGTGCCAGCAGCCAAGGGCCGAGAGACTCAAACACCATATATTTT

j_gene: TRBJ2-2
d_gene: TRBD2
abundance: -
v_gene: TRBV11-2
CDR3aa: CASRPIRTSGRAGELFF
CDR3nt: TGTGCCAGCAGGCCAATCCGGACTAGCGGGAGGGCCGGGGAGCTGTTTTTT